This T cell receptor (beta chain) is from a study of beta chain features in type 1 diabetes. Study summary: Regarding age, gender and cell yields, patients proved similar to healthy donors.

General study points: For cells with high TCR expression, cDNA sequencing could yield over-representation. It was among patients, rather than healthy donors, that naive, central memory and Treg TCRB repertoires appeared more similar. Type 1 diabetes patients had moderately but significantly shorter TCRB CDR3s in all four CD4+ subsets.

Note on this clone: Its antigen is as yet unknown.

The sequenced template was cDNA made from the entire isolated RNA. Generated by immunoSEQ multiplex PCR, the TCRdb table keeps only in-frame clones and is missing some. The repertoire includes tens of thousands of clones, roughly 48% of them detected once, and less than 0.15% sits in the top ten. The CDR3 extends over 16 amino acids. Between the trimmed V and J ends, which lost 5 bases and 1 base, there was a span of 14 bases. Germline V gene lookup returns CDR1 SGHAT and CDR2 FQNNGV. This clonotype was sampled from a man aged 30 to 39 with type 1 diabetes. This chain joins TRBV11-2 and TRBJ2-2; D is uncertain. The specimen was stem cell memory CD4+ T cells from blood. The CDR3, as DNA: TGTGCCAGCAGCCCCCCCCCGGCGGAGAACACCGGGGAGCTGTTTTTT. It codes for CASSPPPAENTGELFF.